The TCR beta chain under discussion was sequenced for a study of T-cell memory formation after mild COVID-19. CDR3 length: 19 amino acids. TCRdb passed the 5' RACE reads through MiXCR, listing each CDR3 protein once. The sample comprises hundreds of thousands of distinct CDR3 sequences, 20% of which are singletons, and roughly 8% rests with the top ten. With regard to this clonotype: Antigen unknown.

Overall study results and limits: Of the contracting clones, CD4+ ones lay mainly in CM and EM, and CD8+ ones in EMRA. Pre-infection memory carried some responding clones, suggesting that cross-reactive memory joined.

The origin of this receptor is an adult woman who had mild COVID-19 (a few samples of this study predate the infection). Cell type and time point are not known. This chain joins TRBV21-1 and TRBJ2-6; TRBD1, the table's D call, lacks a check against the DNA. TRBV21-1 is labeled a pseudogene. The sample was PBMCs or a T cell subset sorted from them (not recorded which). In DNA, the CDR3 is TGTGCCAGCAGCGCAGTGCCGGGACAGGGGCCGTCTGGGGCCAACGTCCTGACTTTC. As protein: CASSAVPGQGPSGANVLTF.